The 7 T cell receptor beta chains presented below share a single source sample, sequenced in a study of cytomegalovirus exposure and HLA in healthy donors. Some clones are missing from TCRdb's copy, which holds only in-frame ones; the method was immunoSEQ multiplex PCR. The sample shows about 130,000 clones, nearly 90% of them seen only once. Sequenced input: PBMCs. These receptors originate from a woman between 18 and 29 years old in good health and CMV-seronegative.

The genes are TRBV9 and TRBJ1-5; D possibly corresponds to TRBD1 (5 bases). V was pared by 2 bases and J by 7 bases, with 13 bases between. Germline V lookup: CDR1 SGDLS, CDR2 YYNGEE. The CDR3 totals 14 residues. CDR3 sequence: CASSVGIGEQPQHF. The CDR3 nucleotides read TGTGCCAGCAGCGTTGGAATAGGGGAACAGCCCCAGCATTTT.

The V and J genes are TRBV5-8 and TRBJ2-7; D may be TRBD1 (5 bases). The CDR3 length is 14 residues. Germline loops: CDR1 SGHTS, CDR2 YDEGEE. Trimming removed 0 bases from V and 6 bases from J, with 13 bases in between. The CDR3 DNA reads as TGTGCCAGCAGCTTGGAGCCAGGGCCCCTCGAGCAGTACTTC. Translation: CASSLEPGPLEQYF.

CDR3: CASSSEWESKYEQYF. Here the CDR3 DNA reads TGCGCCAGCAGCTCCGAGTGGGAGAGTAAGTACGAGCAGTACTTC. The chain carries TRBV5-1 and TRBJ2-7; D may be TRBD2 (5 bases). V lost 3 bases, J lost 4 bases, and 17 bases lay in between. The CDR3 is made up of 15 amino acids. Germline V gene lookup returns CDR1 SGHRS and CDR2 YFSETQ.

The chain couples TRBV7-2 to TRBJ1-2; D gene unclear. V lost 2 bases, J lost 0 bases, and 19 bases lay in between. Germline values: CDR1 SGHTA, CDR2 FQGNSA. The CDR3 is made up of 18 amino acids. CDR3 nucleotides: TGTGCCAGCAGCTTATTACTACCATCCACTTCTACTAACTATGGCTACACCTTC. Its translation: CASSLLLPSTSTNYGYTF.

Comments on this clone: A much larger clonotype is one base distant, so this may be a read error. The chain carries TRBV7-2 and TRBJ2-7; a weak D match, TRBD2 (6 bases). The CDR3 consists of 13 residues. Trimming cost V 5 bases and J 2 bases, with 10 bases left between them. In germline, CDR1 is SGHTA, CDR2 FQGNSA. DNA for the CDR3: TGTGCCAGCAGCCCCGGAGGGGCCTACGAGCAGTACTTC. It specifies CASSPGGAYEQYF.

V gene TRBV7-9 combines with J gene TRBJ2-7; D might be TRBD2 (7 bases). V lost 6 bases and J lost 2, with 23 bases in between. From germline, CDR1 is SEHNR and CDR2 FQNEAQ (reference sequence). The CDR3 has 17 amino acids. The CDR3 DNA reads as TGTGCCAGCAGATTAAAAGTGGGGGGGCAGCTAACCTACGAGCAGTACGTC. Translation gives CASRLKVGGQLTYEQYV.

V and J are TRBV14 and TRBJ2-3, with TRBD1 as a possible D gene (5 bases). With 4 bases removed from V and 0 bases from J, the gap between germline ends came to 11 bases. The CDR3 spans 15 residues. The germline V gene has CDR1 SGHDN and CDR2 FVKESK. The CDR3 nucleotides read TGTGCCAGCAGCCCTTGGACACTTAGCACAGATACGCAGTATTTT. Residues: CASSPWTLSTDTQYF.